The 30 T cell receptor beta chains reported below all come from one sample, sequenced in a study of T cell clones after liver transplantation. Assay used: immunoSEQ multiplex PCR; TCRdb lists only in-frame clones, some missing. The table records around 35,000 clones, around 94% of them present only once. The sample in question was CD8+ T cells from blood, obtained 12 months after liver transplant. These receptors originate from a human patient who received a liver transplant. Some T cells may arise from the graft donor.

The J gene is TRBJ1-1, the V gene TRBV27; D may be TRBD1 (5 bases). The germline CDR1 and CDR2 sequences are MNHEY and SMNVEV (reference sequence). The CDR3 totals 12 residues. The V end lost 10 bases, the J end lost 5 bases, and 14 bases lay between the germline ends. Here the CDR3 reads CATRDGGTEAFF. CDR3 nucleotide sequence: TGTGCCACCCGGGACGGCGGGACTGAAGCTTTCTTT.

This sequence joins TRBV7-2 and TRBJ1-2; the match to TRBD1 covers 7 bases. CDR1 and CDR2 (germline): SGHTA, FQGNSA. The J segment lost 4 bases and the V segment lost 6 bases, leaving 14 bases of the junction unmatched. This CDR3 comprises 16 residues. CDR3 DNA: TGTGCCAGCAGGATGACAGGGAACGACGCTGTCTATGGCTACACCTTC. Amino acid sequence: CASRMTGNDAVYGYTF.

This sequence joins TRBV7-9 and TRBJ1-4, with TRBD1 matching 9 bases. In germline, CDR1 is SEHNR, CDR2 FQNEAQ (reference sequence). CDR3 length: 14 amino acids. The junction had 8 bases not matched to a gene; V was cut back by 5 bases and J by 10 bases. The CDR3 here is CASSPRDRVGKLFF. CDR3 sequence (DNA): TGTGCCAGCAGCCCTCGGGACAGGGTAGGAAAACTGTTTTTT.

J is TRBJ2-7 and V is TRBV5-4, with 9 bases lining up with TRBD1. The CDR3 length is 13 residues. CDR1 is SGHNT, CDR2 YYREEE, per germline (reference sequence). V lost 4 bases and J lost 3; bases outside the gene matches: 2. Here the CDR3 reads CASSPDRGYEQYF. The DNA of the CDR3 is TGTGCCAGCAGCCCGGACAGGGGCTACGAGCAGTACTTC.

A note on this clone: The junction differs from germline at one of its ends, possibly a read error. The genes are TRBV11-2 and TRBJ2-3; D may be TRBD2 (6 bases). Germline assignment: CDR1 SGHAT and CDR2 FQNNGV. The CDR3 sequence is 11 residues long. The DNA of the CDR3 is TGTGCCAGCAGGGAGGGGTATTCGACCGGTTTT. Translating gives CASREGYSTGF.

The CDR3 sequence is CASSYGPWETQYF. CDR3 DNA sequence: TGTGCCAGCAGTTACGGGCCTTGGGAGACCCAGTACTTC. This chain connects TRBV27 to TRBJ2-5; D gene ambiguous. The V and J ends lost 4 bases and 5 bases respectively, with 11 bases between them. CDR3 length: 13 amino acids. Germline lookup yields CDR1 MNHEY and CDR2 SMNVEV (reference sequence).

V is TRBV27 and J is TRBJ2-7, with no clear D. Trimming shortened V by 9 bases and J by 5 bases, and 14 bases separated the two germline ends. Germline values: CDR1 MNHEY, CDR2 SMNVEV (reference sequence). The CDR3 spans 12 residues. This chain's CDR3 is CASLGIGNEQYF. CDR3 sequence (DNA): TGTGCCAGTTTGGGTATTGGTAACGAGCAGTACTTC.

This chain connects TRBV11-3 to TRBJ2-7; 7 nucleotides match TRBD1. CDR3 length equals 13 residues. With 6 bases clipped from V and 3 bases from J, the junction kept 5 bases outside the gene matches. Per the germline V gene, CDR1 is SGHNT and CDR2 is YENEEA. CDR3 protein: CASRSRDSYEQYF. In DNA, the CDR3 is TGTGCCAGCAGAAGCCGGGACAGCTACGAGCAGTACTTC.

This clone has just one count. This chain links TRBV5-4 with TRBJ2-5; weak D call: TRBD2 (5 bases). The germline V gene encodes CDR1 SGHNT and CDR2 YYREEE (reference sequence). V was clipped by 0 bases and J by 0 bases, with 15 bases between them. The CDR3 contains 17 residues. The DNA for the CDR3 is TGTGCCAGCAGCTTGGCCCTCGGAGCGGAGTACCAAGAGACCCAGTACTTC. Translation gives CASSLALGAEYQETQYF.

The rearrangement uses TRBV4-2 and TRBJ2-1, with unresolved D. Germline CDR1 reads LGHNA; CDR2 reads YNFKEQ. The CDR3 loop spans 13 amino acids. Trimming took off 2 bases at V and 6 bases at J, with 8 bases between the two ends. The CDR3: CASSQTSPNEQFF. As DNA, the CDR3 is TGTGCCAGCAGCCAAACGTCACCCAATGAGCAGTTCTTC.

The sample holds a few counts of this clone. The CDR3 DNA sequence: TGTGCCAGCAGCCTAAGGCGGGATGGCACAGATACGCAGTATTTT. Translation: CASSLRRDGTDTQYF. This chain uses TRBV27 with TRBJ2-3, with a weak D call TRBD2 (6 bases). V lost 6 bases to trimming and J lost 1 base, with 14 bases between them. The CDR3 has 15 amino acids. The germline V gene has CDR1 MNHEY and CDR2 SMNVEV (reference sequence).

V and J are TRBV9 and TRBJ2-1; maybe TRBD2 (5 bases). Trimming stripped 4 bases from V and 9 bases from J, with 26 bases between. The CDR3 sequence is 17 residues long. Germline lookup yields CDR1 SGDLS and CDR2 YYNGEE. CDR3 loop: CASSPGGAVLQSTEQFF. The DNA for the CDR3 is TGTGCCAGCAGCCCCGGAGGAGCGGTCCTACAGAGCACTGAGCAGTTCTTC.

CDR3 nucleotides: TGCACCAGCAGTTCAGTCTGTGTGCGAAAGACCTATGGCTACACCTTC. Protein: CTSSSVCVRKTYGYTF. The chain carries TRBV1 and TRBJ1-2. TRBV1 is recorded as a pseudogene. This CDR3 has 16 amino acids.

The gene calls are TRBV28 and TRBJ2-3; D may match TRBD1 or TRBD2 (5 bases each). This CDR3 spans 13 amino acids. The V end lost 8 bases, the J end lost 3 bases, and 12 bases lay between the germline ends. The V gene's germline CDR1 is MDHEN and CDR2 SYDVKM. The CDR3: CASEGFGTDTQYF. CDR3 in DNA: TGTGCCAGCGAGGGGTTTGGGACAGATACGCAGTATTTT. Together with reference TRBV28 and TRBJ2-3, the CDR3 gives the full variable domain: DVKVTQSSRYLVKRTGEKVFLECVQDMDHENMFWYRQDPGLGLRLIYFSYDVKMKEKGDIPEGYSVSREKKERFSLILESASTNQTSMYLCASEGFGTDTQYFGPGTRLTVL.

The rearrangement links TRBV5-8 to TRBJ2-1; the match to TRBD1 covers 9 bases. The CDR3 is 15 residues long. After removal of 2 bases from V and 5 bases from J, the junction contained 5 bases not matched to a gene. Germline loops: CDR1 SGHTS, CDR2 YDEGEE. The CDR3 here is CASSLGGTGHNEQFF. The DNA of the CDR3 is TGTGCCAGCAGCTTAGGAGGGACAGGGCACAATGAGCAGTTCTTC.

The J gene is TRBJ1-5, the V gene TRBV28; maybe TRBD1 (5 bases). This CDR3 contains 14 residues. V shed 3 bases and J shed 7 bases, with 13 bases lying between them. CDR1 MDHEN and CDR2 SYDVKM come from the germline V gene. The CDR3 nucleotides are TGTGCCAGCAGTTTGGGGGGGGTAGGACAGCCCCAGCATTTT. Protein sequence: CASSLGGVGQPQHF.

The CDR3 protein is CASGTGGQDTQYF. The CDR3 DNA sequence: TGTGCCAGCGGGACGGGAGGTCAAGATACGCAGTATTTT. The rearrangement uses TRBV27 and TRBJ2-3; 7 bases are a match to TRBD2. Trimming took 8 bases from V and 5 from J; bases not matched to a gene: 7. CDR1 and CDR2 (germline): MNHEY, SMNVEV (reference sequence). This CDR3 comprises 13 residues.

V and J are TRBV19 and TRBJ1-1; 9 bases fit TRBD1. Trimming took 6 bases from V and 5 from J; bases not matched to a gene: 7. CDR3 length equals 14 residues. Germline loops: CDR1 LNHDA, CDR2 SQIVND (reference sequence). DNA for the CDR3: TGTGCCAGTAGGGACAGGGGAATCGGGACTGAAGCTTTCTTT. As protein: CASRDRGIGTEAFF.

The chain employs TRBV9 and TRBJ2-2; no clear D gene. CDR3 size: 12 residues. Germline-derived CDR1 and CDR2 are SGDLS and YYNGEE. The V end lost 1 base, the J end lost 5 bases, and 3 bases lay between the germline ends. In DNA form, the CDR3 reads TGTGCCAGCAGCGTAATGACCGGGGAGCTGTTTTTT. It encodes CASSVMTGELFF.

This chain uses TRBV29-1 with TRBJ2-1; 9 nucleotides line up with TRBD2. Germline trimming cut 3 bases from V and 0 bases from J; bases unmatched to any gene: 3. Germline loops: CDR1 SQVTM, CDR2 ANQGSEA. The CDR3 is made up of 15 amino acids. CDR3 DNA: TGCAGCGTTGAGGGCGGGAGGGTCTCCTACAATGAGCAGTTCTTC. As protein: CSVEGGRVSYNEQFF.

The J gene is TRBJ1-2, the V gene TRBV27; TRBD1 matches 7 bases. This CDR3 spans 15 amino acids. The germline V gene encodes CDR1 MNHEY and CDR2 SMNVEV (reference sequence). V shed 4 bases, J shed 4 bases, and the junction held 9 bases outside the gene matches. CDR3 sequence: CASSSRTGLIYGYTF. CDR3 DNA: TGTGCCAGCAGTTCCCGGACAGGTTTAATCTATGGCTACACCTTC.

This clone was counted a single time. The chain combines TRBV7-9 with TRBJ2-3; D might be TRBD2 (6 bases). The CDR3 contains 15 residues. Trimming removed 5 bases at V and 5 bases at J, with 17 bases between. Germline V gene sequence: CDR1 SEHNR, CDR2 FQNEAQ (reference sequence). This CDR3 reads CASSQGGGPGDTQYF. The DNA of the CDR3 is TGTGCCAGCAGCCAGGGTGGAGGGCCTGGAGATACGCAGTATTTT.

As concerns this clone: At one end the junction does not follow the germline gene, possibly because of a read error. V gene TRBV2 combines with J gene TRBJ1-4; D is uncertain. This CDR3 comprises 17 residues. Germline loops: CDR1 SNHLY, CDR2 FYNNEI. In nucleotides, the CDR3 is TGTGCCAGCAGTGATCCCCACCGGTCAACGACTAGGGAAAAACCGTTTTTT. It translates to CASSDPHRSTTREKPFF.

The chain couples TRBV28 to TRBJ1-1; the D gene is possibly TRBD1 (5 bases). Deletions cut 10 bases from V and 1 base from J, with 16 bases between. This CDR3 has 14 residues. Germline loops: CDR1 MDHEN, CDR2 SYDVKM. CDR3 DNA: TGTGCCACCAATAAGGCAGGGTCGAACACTGAAGCTTTCTTT. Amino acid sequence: CATNKAGSNTEAFF.

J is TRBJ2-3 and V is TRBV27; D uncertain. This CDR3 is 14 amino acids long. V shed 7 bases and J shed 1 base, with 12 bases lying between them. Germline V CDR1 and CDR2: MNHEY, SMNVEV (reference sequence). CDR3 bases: TGTGCCAGCAAACTCGATGAGGGCACAGATACGCAGTATTTT. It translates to CASKLDEGTDTQYF.

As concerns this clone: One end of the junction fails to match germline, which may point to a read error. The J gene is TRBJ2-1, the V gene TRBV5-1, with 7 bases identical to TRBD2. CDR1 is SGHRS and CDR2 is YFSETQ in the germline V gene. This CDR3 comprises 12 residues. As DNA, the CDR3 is TGCACCAGCAGCCGCGGGGGTCCTGAGCAGTTCTTC. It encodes CTSSRGGPEQFF.

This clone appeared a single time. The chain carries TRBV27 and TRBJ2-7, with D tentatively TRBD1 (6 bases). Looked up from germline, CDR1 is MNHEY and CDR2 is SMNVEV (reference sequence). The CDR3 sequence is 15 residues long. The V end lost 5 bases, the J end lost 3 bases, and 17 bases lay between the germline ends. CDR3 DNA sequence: TGTGCCAGCAGTGCCAACAGGGTGAGCCTCTACGAGCAGTACTTC. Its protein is CASSANRVSLYEQYF.

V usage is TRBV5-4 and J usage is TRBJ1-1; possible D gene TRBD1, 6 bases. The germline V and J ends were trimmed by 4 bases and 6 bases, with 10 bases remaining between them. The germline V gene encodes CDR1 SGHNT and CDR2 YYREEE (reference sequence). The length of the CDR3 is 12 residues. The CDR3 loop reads CASSGDRPEAFF. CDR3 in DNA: TGTGCCAGCAGCGGCGACAGGCCTGAAGCTTTCTTT.

CDR3: CASSQGTGREQYF. CDR3 DNA: TGTGCCAGCAGTCAAGGGACAGGGCGCGAGCAGTACTTC. The chain carries TRBV27 and TRBJ2-7; 9 bases line up with TRBD1. The CDR3 runs 13 residues. CDR1 and CDR2 (germline): MNHEY, SMNVEV (reference sequence). The V and J ends lost 5 bases and 6 bases, in that order; junction bases with no gene match: 5.

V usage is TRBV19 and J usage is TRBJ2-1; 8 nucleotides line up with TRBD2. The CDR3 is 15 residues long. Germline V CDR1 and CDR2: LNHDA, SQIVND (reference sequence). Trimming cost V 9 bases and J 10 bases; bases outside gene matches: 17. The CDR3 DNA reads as TGTGCCAGCTCCCTGAGGCGGGAGGTTGTAGTGGAGCAGTTCTTC. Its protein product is CASSLRREVVVEQFF.